The 31 T cell receptor beta chains listed next were all sequenced from one sample in a study of a mutant IDH1 vaccine in newly diagnosed glioma. These receptors have no identified antigens. Regarding time point: week 5, during vaccination. Topical imiquimod accompanied each vaccine dose, which consisted of 300 ug of mutant IDH1 20-mer peptide. Sequencing used immunoSEQ multiplex PCR; TCRdb keeps in-frame clones, though not all of them. The table has about 54,000 clones, about 80% seen once. The material sequenced was PBMCs, taken from a glioma patient whose treatment included an IDH1 peptide vaccine. The receptors shown here come from a man aged 25-45 years with glioma.

The rearrangement links TRBV7-7 to TRBJ2-1, with 7 bases fitting TRBD1. The V gene's germline CDR1 is SSHAT and CDR2 FNYEAQ (reference sequence). The V segment lost 5 bases and the J segment 4 bases; nucleotides outside the gene matches: 2. The CDR3 is 13 amino acids. As DNA, the CDR3 is TGTGCCAGCAGCCGGGACAGTTACAATGAGCAGTTCTTC. Protein product: CASSRDSYNEQFF.

The chain is built from TRBV5-5 and TRBJ1-3; no clear D gene. This CDR3 is built from 14 residues. Trimming took 3 bases from V and 7 from J, leaving 14 bases between them. The germline V gene encodes CDR1 SGHKS and CDR2 YYEKEE (reference sequence). In nucleotides, the CDR3 is TGTGCCAGCAGCTATACCACGTCGTTGAACACCATATATTTT. It translates to CASSYTTSLNTIYF.

This clone was picked up a small number of times. The V call is TRBV7-2, the J call TRBJ1-1, with D perhaps matching TRBD1 (5 bases). V was cut by 5 bases and J by 1 base, with 14 bases left in between. Germline V gene sequence: CDR1 SGHTA, CDR2 FQGNSA. The CDR3 is made up of 15 amino acids. CDR3 residues: CASSLQTDSNTEAFF. CDR3 DNA: TGTGCCAGCAGCCTCCAGACAGACTCGAACACTGAAGCTTTCTTT.

J is TRBJ2-3 and V is TRBV16; 8 positions match TRBD1. The V gene end was trimmed by 7 bases and the J gene end by 2 bases; junction bases not matched to a gene: 14. Germline V gene data show CDR1 as KGHSY and CDR2 as FQNENV. The CDR3 has 17 residues. Here the CDR3 reads CASINYPGTGYTDTQYF. CDR3 in DNA: TGTGCCAGCATCAATTACCCAGGGACAGGATACACAGATACGCAGTATTTT.

This clone was counted only a few times. The chain is built from TRBV14 and TRBJ1-1; 7 bases are a match to TRBD1. The germline gives CDR1 SGHDN, CDR2 FVKESK. This CDR3 spans 15 amino acids. Unmatched junction bases numbered 7, after V lost 4 bases and J lost 2 bases. The CDR3 DNA is TGTGCCAGCAGCCGATCAGGGGGATTCAACACTGAAGCTTTCTTT. Amino acid sequence: CASSRSGGFNTEAFF.

The chain links TRBV7-2 to TRBJ1-6; D is unclear. Germline CDR1 reads SGHTA; CDR2 reads FQGNSA. V was trimmed by 6 bases and J by 8 bases, leaving 17 bases between them. The CDR3 totals 15 residues. In DNA form, the CDR3 reads TGTGCCAGCAGTTATCGGACGGTACCCCATTCACCCCTCCACTTT. Translating it yields CASSYRTVPHSPLHF.

The rearrangement links TRBV30 to TRBJ2-1; D not resolved. V was cut by 0 bases and J by 7 bases, with 7 bases left in between. The CDR3 is made up of 12 amino acids. CDR1 is GTSNPN, CDR2 SVGIG, per germline (reference sequence). CDR3 in amino acids: CAWSVLRNEQFF. The CDR3 nucleotides read TGTGCCTGGAGTGTACTGAGGAATGAGCAGTTCTTC.

The chain employs TRBV5-6 and TRBJ1-1, with D hard to call. Deletions cut 6 bases from V and 0 bases from J, with 12 bases between. Germline V CDR1 and CDR2: SGHDT, YYEEEE. The CDR3 covers 14 residues. The CDR3: CASKKGLLNTEAFF. For the CDR3, the DNA is TGTGCCAGCAAGAAAGGACTTTTGAACACTGAAGCTTTCTTT.

The genes are TRBV5-8 and TRBJ1-1; 8 bases agree with TRBD1. In germline, CDR1 is SGHTS, CDR2 YDEGEE. V lost 1 base to trimming and J lost 3 bases; unmatched junction nucleotides: 11. The CDR3 has 17 amino acids. CDR3 DNA sequence: TGTGCCAGCAGCTTGTGGTCAGGGGGCAGGGGTTACACTGAAGCTTTCTTT. It yields the protein CASSLWSGGRGYTEAFF.

The CDR3 DNA reads TGTGCCAGCACCGGGACGATAACTAGCGGGACAGATACGCAGTATTTT. Translation: CASTGTITSGTDTQYF. The rearrangement uses TRBV27 and TRBJ2-3, with 9 bases that match TRBD2. Germline loops: CDR1 MNHEY, CDR2 SMNVEV (reference sequence). This CDR3 contains 16 residues. V lost 7 bases, J lost 3 bases, and 11 bases stayed unmatched.

The CDR3 coding sequence is TGTGCCAGCAGTACTAGCGGGGGGAGGTTAGAGACCCAGTACTTC. As protein: CASSTSGGRLETQYF. The rearrangement links TRBV6-6 to TRBJ2-5; TRBD2 aligns across 12 bases. Germline CDR1 MNHNY, CDR2 SVGAGI (reference sequence). J lost 4 bases, V lost 5 bases, and 5 bases had no gene match. The CDR3 loop spans 15 amino acids.

The chain joins TRBV4-1 to TRBJ1-1, with D unclear. In germline, CDR1 is MGHRA, CDR2 YSYEKL. V was shortened by 2 bases and J by 0 bases, with 4 bases between the two germline ends. CDR3 length: 13 residues. The CDR3 protein is CASSQSLNTEAFF. CDR3 sequence (DNA): TGCGCCAGCAGCCAAAGTCTGAACACTGAAGCTTTCTTT.

The gene calls are TRBV5-8 and TRBJ1-1; 9 bases match TRBD1. In germline, CDR1 is SGHTS, CDR2 YDEGEE. The CDR3 totals 14 residues. The J segment lost 4 bases and the V segment lost 4 bases, leaving 5 bases of the junction unmatched. CDR3 residues: CASSRYRGRTEAFF. CDR3 nucleotides: TGTGCCAGCAGCCGATACAGGGGGCGCACTGAAGCTTTCTTT. The full variable domain, with the rest looked up from reference TRBV5-8 and TRBJ1-1, is EAGVTQSPTHLIKTRGQQATLRCSPISGHTSVYWYQQALGLGLQFLLWYDEGEERNRGNFPPRFSGRQFPNYSSELNVNALELEDSALYLCASSRYRGRTEAFFGQGTRLTVV.

The J gene is TRBJ1-6, the V gene TRBV4-1, with D hard to call. CDR1 MGHRA and CDR2 YSYEKL come from the germline V gene. The CDR3 totals 13 residues. Trimming stripped 1 base from V and 7 bases from J, with 5 bases between. The CDR3 reads CASSQAENSPLHF. The CDR3 bases are TGCGCCAGCAGCCAAGCCGAGAATTCACCCCTCCACTTT.

The genes are TRBV9 and TRBJ2-7, with no clear D. Germline loops: CDR1 SGDLS, CDR2 YYNGEE. CDR3 length equals 13 residues. Trimming took off 3 bases at V and 7 bases at J, with 14 bases between the two ends. The CDR3 DNA reads TGTGCCAGCAGCGCCAACTTTGCCTGGGAGCAGTACTTC. Translated: CASSANFAWEQYF.

The rearrangement uses TRBV29-1 and TRBJ2-4; 7 nucleotides line up with TRBD1. The V segment lost 7 bases and the J segment 1 base; nucleotides outside the gene matches: 10. The germline V gene has CDR1 SQVTM and CDR2 ANQGSEA. CDR3 length: 15 residues. CDR3 loop: CSAAPTGIAKNIQYF. The CDR3 DNA follows: TGCAGCGCTGCTCCGACAGGGATCGCCAAAAACATTCAGTACTTC. Full variable domain (remainder filled in from reference TRBV29-1 and TRBJ2-4): SAVISQKPSRDICQRGTSLTIQCQVDSQVTMMFWYRQQPGQSLTLIATANQGSEATYESGFVIDKFPISRPNLTFSTLTVSNMSPEDSSIYLCSAAPTGIAKNIQYFGAGTRLSVL.

This rearrangement joins TRBV30 to TRBJ2-3; D is uncertain. In germline, CDR1 is GTSNPN, CDR2 SVGIG (reference sequence). CDR3 length: 14 residues. V was shortened by 1 base and J by 5 bases, with 13 bases between the two germline ends. CDR3: CAWSGAGYEDTQYF. The CDR3 DNA reads TGTGCCTGGAGTGGGGCCGGGTATGAAGATACGCAGTATTTT.

The chain couples TRBV5-1 to TRBJ2-7, with D tentatively TRBD1 (5 bases). V lost 2 bases to trimming and J lost 3 bases, with 9 bases between them. Germline values: CDR1 SGHRS, CDR2 YFSETQ. The CDR3 has 13 residues. The CDR3 region has the DNA TGCGCCAGCAGCTTTGAGACAGTCTACGAGCAGTACTTC. Translating it yields CASSFETVYEQYF.

The J gene is TRBJ1-2, the V gene TRBV5-1; 7 bases fit TRBD1. Germline CDR1 reads SGHRS; CDR2 reads YFSETQ. The CDR3 is 16 amino acids. The trim removed 2 bases at V and 0 bases at J, leaving 7 bases unmatched. CDR3 loop: CASSFSQGNTNYGYTF. The CDR3 nucleotides are TGCGCCAGCAGCTTTTCACAGGGGAATACTAACTATGGCTACACCTTC.

The chain has TRBV6-5 and TRBJ1-5; D is uncertain. V lost 6 bases and J lost 1, with 10 bases in between. The CDR3 is 14 amino acids. Per the germline V gene, CDR1 is MNHEY and CDR2 is SVGAGI. DNA of the CDR3: TGTGCCAGCAGACCCGACCGCAGCAATCAGCCCCAGCATTTT. As protein: CASRPDRSNQPQHF.

The genes are TRBV19 and TRBJ2-5; 8 bases agree with TRBD1. This CDR3 region has 15 residues. J was trimmed by 5 bases and V by 5 bases; bases with no gene match: 10. Germline V CDR1 and CDR2: LNHDA, SQIVND (reference sequence). The CDR3 DNA follows: TGTGCCAGTAGTCGGATGACAGGGGATAAGGAGACCCAGTACTTC. Protein sequence: CASSRMTGDKETQYF.

This rearrangement joins TRBV5-1 to TRBJ1-5; D is possibly TRBD1 (5 bases). This CDR3 region has 15 residues. V was trimmed by 2 bases and J by 0 bases, leaving 9 bases between them. Germline V gene data show CDR1 as SGHRS and CDR2 as YFSETQ. The CDR3 DNA reads as TGCGCCAGCAGCTTAACAGGTTATAGCAATCAGCCCCAGCATTTT. As protein: CASSLTGYSNQPQHF.

V usage is TRBV19 and J usage is TRBJ1-1; D uncertain. The V end lost 7 bases, the J end lost 5 bases, and 26 bases lay between the germline ends. CDR3 size: 17 residues. Germline V gene sequence: CDR1 LNHDA, CDR2 SQIVND (reference sequence). CDR3 nucleotides: TGTGCCAGTATTGGGGAAAGAAACCCCTTGGCAGGAACTGAAGCTTTCTTT. Translating it yields CASIGERNPLAGTEAFF.

The rearrangement uses TRBV5-4 and TRBJ1-3, with no clear D. Trimming took off 1 base at V and 1 base at J, with 12 bases between the two ends. CDR1 and CDR2 from the germline V gene are SGHNT and YYREEE (reference sequence). The length of the CDR3 is 16 residues. The CDR3 nucleotides read TGTGCCAGCAGCTTGTGGGAACTCCGATCTGGAAACACCATATATTTT. Protein sequence: CASSLWELRSGNTIYF.

The gene calls are TRBV19 and TRBJ1-2; weak D call: TRBD1 (6 bases). Germline CDR1 and CDR2: LNHDA and SQIVND (reference sequence). The V end was cut by 5 bases, the J end by 3 bases, with 10 bases between. This CDR3 region has 13 residues. CDR3 residues: CASSDRSDYGYTF. CDR3 nucleotides: TGTGCCAGTAGTGACAGGTCGGACTATGGCTACACCTTC.

J is TRBJ2-3 and V is TRBV6-1, with a possible D match to TRBD1 (5 bases). CDR3 length: 15 amino acids. V gave up 2 bases and J gave up 7 bases, with 16 bases separating them. CDR1 is MNHNS and CDR2 is SASEGT in the germline V gene. CDR3 region: CASSELRGLRNTQYF. The CDR3 DNA reads TGTGCCAGCAGTGAACTAAGGGGTCTTCGAAATACGCAGTATTTT.

The chain employs TRBV9 and TRBJ1-2, with D perhaps matching TRBD1 (5 bases). The length of the CDR3 is 13 residues. The ends were cut back, 0 bases at V and 8 bases at J, with 11 bases in the middle. CDR1 and CDR2 (germline): SGDLS, YYNGEE. CDR3 nucleotides: TGTGCCAGCAGCGTAGGGGGACGTGTAGGCTACACCTTC. Translated, it gives CASSVGGRVGYTF.

This clone was seen just once. The chain combines TRBV19 with TRBJ1-2; TRBD1 might be the D (6 bases). V was shortened by 1 base and J by 5 bases, with 14 bases between the two germline ends. There are 15 residues in the CDR3. Germline CDR1 and CDR2: LNHDA and SQIVND (reference sequence). Here the CDR3 DNA reads TGTGCCAGTAGTATAGGGACAGCGACCGAATATGGCTACACCTTC. This encodes CASSIGTATEYGYTF.

Comments on this clone: At one end the junction does not follow the germline gene, possibly because of a read error. The chain couples TRBV4-1 to TRBJ2-5; 11 positions agree with TRBD1. The CDR3 spans 18 residues. The germline gives CDR1 MGHRA, CDR2 YSYEKL. The CDR3 nucleotides are TGCGCCGGCAGCCAAGAGGAAGGCGGACAGGGGGCGTTTGAGACCCAGTACTTC. It translates to CAGSQEEGGQGAFETQYF.

This clone appeared a few times. The CDR3 nucleotides read TGCGCCAGCAGACGCGGGGTTAACACCGGGGAGCTGTTTTTT. Translating gives CASRRGVNTGELFF. The chain employs TRBV10-1 and TRBJ2-2; D is perhaps TRBD2 (6 bases). Trimming removed 6 bases at V and 2 bases at J, with 10 bases between. Per the germline V gene, CDR1 is WNHNN and CDR2 is SYGVQD (reference sequence). The CDR3 is 14 residues long.

This clone was seen a few times. The rearrangement uses TRBV7-2 and TRBJ1-4; TRBD1 aligns across 8 bases. In germline, CDR1 is SGHTA, CDR2 FQGNSA. With 3 bases clipped from V and 4 bases from J, the junction kept 4 bases outside the gene matches. The CDR3 totals 15 residues. Here the CDR3 reads CASSFDRGINEKLFF. The CDR3 DNA follows: TGTGCCAGCAGCTTCGACAGGGGTATTAATGAAAAACTGTTTTTT.